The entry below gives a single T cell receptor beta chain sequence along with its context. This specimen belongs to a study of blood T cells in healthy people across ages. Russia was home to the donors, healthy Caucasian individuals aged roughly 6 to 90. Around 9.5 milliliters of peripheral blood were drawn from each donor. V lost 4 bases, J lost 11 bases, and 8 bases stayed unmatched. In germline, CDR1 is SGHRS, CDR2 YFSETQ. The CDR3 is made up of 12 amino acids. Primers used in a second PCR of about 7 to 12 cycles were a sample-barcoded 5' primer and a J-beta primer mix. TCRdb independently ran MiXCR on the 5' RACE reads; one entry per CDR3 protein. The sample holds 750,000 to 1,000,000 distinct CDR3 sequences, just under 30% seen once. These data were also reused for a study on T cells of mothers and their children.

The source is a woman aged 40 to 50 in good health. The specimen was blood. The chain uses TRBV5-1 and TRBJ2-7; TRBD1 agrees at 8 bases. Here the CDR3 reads CASSLRTGQEYF. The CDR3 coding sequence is TGCGCCAGCAGCCTGAGGACAGGGCAGGAGTACTTC.